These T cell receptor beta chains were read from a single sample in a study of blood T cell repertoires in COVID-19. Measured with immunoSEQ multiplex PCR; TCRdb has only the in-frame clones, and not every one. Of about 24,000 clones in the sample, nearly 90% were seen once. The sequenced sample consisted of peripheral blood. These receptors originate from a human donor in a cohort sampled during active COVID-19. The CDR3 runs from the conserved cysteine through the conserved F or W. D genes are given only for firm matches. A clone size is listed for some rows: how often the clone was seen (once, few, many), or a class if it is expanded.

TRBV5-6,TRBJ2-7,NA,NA,CASSSAYEQYF,TGTGCCAGCAGCTCGGCCTACGAGCAGTACTTC
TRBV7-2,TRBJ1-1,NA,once,CASSLGQMNTEAFF,TGTGCCAGCAGCTTAGGACAGATGAACACTGAAGCTTTCTTT
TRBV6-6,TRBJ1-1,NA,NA,CASTLNTGNTEAFF,TGTGCCAGCACCCTCAACACGGGGAACACTGAAGCTTTCTTT
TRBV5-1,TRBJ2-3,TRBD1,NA,CASSLQGARSTDTQYF,TGCGCCAGCAGCTTACAGGGGGCGCGAAGCACAGATACGCAGTATTTT
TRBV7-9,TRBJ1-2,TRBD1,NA,CASSLGDSLSFSGYGYTF,TGTGCCAGCAGTTTAGGGGACAGCCTATCCTTTTCCGGCTATGGCTACACCTTC
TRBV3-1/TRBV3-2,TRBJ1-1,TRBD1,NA,CASSQAGTVGEAFF,TGTGCCAGCAGCCAAGCTGGGACAGTCGGTGAAGCTTTCTTT
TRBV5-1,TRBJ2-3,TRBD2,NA,CASRRGVTDTQYF,TGCGCCAGCAGGCGGGGGGTGACGGATACGCAGTATTTT
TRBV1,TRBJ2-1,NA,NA,CTSSQDASCPREYNEQFF,TGCACCAGCAGCCAAGATGCTTCATGCCCCCGGGAATACAATGAGCAGTTCTTC
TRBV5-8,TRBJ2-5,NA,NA,CASSPLADEIRETQYF,TGTGCCAGCAGCCCTCTAGCCGACGAAATAAGAGAGACCCAGTACTTC
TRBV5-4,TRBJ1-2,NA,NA,CASSSDRTNYGYTF,TGTGCCAGCAGCTCCGACAGGACTAACTATGGCTACACCTTC
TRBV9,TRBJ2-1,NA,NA,CASSVGTVNEQFF,TGTGCCAGCAGCGTAGGCACAGTCAATGAGCAGTTCTTC
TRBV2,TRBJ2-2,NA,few,CASRDSGPTGELFF,TGTGCCAGCAGGGATAGCGGACCCACCGGGGAGCTGTTTTTT
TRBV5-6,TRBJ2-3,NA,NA,CASSLGGFSTDTQYF,TGTGCCAGCAGCTTGGGAGGATTCAGCACAGATACGCAGTATTTT
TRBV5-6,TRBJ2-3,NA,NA,CASSLVVMRSPGTDTQYF,TGTGCCAGCAGCTTGGTCGTTATGCGGTCCCCAGGGACAGATACGCAGTATTTT
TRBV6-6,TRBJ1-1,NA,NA,CASSYSGETEAFF,TGTGCCAGCAGTTACTCTGGGGAGACTGAAGCTTTCTTT
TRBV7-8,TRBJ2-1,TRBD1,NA,CASSLEPQGAFGNEQFF,TGTGCCAGCAGCTTAGAGCCGCAGGGGGCTTTTGGGAATGAGCAGTTCTTC
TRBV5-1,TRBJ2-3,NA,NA,CASSLDPGVKGDTQYF,TGCGCCAGCAGCTTGGACCCAGGGGTCAAGGGGGATACGCAGTATTTT
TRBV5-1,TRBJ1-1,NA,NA,CASKQQTMNTEAFF,TGCGCCAGTAAGCAACAGACAATGAACACTGAAGCTTTCTTT
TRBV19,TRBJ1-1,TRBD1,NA,CASSFQTGGYPEAFF,TGTGCCAGTAGTTTTCAGACAGGGGGTTACCCTGAAGCTTTCTTT
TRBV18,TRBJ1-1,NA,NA,CASSPLTGNTEAFF,TGTGCCAGCTCACCCCTGACAGGGAACACTGAAGCTTTCTTT
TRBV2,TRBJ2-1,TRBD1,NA,CASTEQTGLNEQFF,TGTGCCAGCACCGAGCAGACAGGGTTGAATGAGCAGTTCTTC
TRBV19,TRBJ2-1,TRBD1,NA,CASRRGTGGWSGRFNEQFF,TGTGCCAGTAGGAGAGGGACAGGGGGCTGGAGCGGGAGATTCAATGAGCAGTTCTTC
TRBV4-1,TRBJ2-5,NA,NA,CASSREVRGVQETQYF,TGCGCCAGCAGCCGGGAAGTACGGGGAGTCCAAGAGACCCAGTACTTC
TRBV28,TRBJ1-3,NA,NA,CASSLGRGRNGNTIYF,TGTGCCAGCAGTTTAGGTAGGGGCCGGAATGGAAACACCATATATTTT
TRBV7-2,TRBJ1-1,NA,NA,CASSLAPGGDTEAFF,TGTGCCAGCAGCTTAGCTCCGGGAGGTGATACTGAAGCTTTCTTT
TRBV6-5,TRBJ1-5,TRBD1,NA,CASSWTGAQPQHF,TGTGCCAGCAGTTGGACAGGGGCCCAGCCCCAGCATTTT
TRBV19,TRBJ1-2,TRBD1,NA,CASSSGQGHYGYTF,TGTGCCAGTAGTTCGGGACAGGGTCACTATGGCTACACCTTC
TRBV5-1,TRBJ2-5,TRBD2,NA,CASSFRGSQETQYF,TGCGCCAGCAGCTTCCGCGGGAGCCAAGAGACCCAGTACTTC
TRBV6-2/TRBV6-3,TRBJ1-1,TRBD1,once,CASSYWQGAWTEAFF,TGTGCCAGCAGTTACTGGCAGGGGGCTTGGACTGAAGCTTTCTTT
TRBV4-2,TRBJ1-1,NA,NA,CASSPRTAQGWDTEAFF,TGTGCCAGCAGCCCGCGGACCGCGCAGGGATGGGACACTGAAGCTTTCTTT
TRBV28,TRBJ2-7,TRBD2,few,CASSAPGRGSYEQYF,TGTGCCAGCAGCGCCCCGGGGAGGGGCTCCTACGAGCAGTACTTC
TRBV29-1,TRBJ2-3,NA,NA,CSVSNPRTEGTTYSTDTQYF,TGCAGCGTTTCTAACCCACGGACGGAGGGAACCACTTACAGCACAGATACGCAGTATTTT
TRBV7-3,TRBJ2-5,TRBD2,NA,CASSLTGLAEQETQYF,TGTGCCAGCAGCTTAACAGGACTAGCGGAACAAGAGACCCAGTACTTC
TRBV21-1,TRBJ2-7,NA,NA,CASSKGGRGCEQYF,TGTGCCAGCAGCAAAGGGGGCAGGGGGTGCGAGCAGTACTTC
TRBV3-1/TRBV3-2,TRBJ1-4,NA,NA,CASSPRGGKNEKLFF,TGTGCCAGCAGCCCCCGGGGAGGCAAAAATGAAAAACTGTTTTTT
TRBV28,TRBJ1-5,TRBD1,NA,CASSPGLGKQGMSQPQHF,TGTGCCAGCAGTCCGGGCTTGGGCAAACAGGGGATGAGTCAGCCCCAGCATTTT
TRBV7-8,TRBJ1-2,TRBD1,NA,CASSSDRGNYGYTF,TGTGCCAGCAGCTCGGACAGGGGTAACTATGGCTACACCTTC
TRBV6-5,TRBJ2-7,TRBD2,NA,CASTGTSLYEQYF,TGTGCCAGCACCGGGACTAGCCTCTACGAGCAGTACTTC
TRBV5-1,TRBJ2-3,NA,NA,CASSLVPGKSTDTQYF,TGCGCCAGCAGCTTGGTCCCAGGAAAAAGCACAGATACGCAGTATTTT
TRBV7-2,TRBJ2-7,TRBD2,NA,CASSPGGLAYEQYF,TGTGCCAGCAGCCCGGGGGGACTAGCCTACGAGCAGTACTTC
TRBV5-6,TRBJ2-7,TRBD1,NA,CASSFLGQRPYEQYF,TGTGCCAGCAGCTTCCTGGGACAGCGTCCCTACGAGCAGTACTTC
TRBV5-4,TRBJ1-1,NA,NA,CASSLARTMNTEAFF,TGTGCCAGCAGCTTGGCCAGAACGATGAACACTGAAGCTTTCTTT
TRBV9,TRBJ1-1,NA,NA,CASSVVRDMDTEAFF,TGTGCCAGCAGCGTAGTTAGGGACATGGACACTGAAGCTTTCTTT
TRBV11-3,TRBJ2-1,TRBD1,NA,CASSPTGQGDTKDNEQFF,TGTGCCAGCAGCCCTACGGGACAGGGGGATACAAAGGACAATGAGCAGTTCTTC
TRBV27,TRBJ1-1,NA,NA,CASRLGFNTEAFF,TGTGCCAGCAGGCTAGGATTTAACACTGAAGCTTTCTTT
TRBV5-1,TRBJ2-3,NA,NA,CASSFARWPDTQYF,TGCGCCAGCAGCTTCGCACGTTGGCCAGATACGCAGTATTTT
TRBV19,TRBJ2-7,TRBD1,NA,CASSISGQGFHEQYF,TGTGCCAGTAGTATTTCCGGACAGGGGTTCCACGAGCAGTACTTC
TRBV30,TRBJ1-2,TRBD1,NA,CACSYGTGGGYGYTF,TGTGCCTGTTCCTACGGCACAGGGGGCGGGTATGGCTACACCTTC
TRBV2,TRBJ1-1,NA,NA,CASSRNGMTEAFF,TGTGCCAGCAGTCGAAACGGGATGACTGAAGCTTTCTTT
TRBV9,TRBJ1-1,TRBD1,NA,CASNPRTGLDTEAFF,TGTGCCAGCAACCCAAGGACAGGGTTGGACACTGAAGCTTTCTTT
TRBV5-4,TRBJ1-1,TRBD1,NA,CASSPGTGFRNTEAFF,TGTGCCAGCAGCCCCGGGACAGGGTTTCGGAACACTGAAGCTTTCTTT
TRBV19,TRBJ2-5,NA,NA,CASSDAGVSDRETQYF,TGTGCCAGTAGTGACGCAGGGGTTTCGGATCGGGAGACCCAGTACTTC
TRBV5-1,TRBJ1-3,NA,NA,CASSLGGISGNTIYF,TGCGCCAGCAGCTTGGGAGGTATCTCCGGAAACACCATATATTTT
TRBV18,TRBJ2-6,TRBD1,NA,CASSPLHQGASTGANVLTF,TGTGCCAGCTCACCCCTACACCAGGGGGCCTCGACCGGGGCCAACGTCCTGACTTTC
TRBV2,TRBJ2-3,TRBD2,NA,CASMSGEADTQYF,TGTGCCAGCATGAGCGGGGAGGCAGATACGCAGTATTTT
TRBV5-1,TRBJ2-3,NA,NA,CASSLVGDTQYF,TGCGCCAGCAGCTTGGTTGGCGATACGCAGTATTTT
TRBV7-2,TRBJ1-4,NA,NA,CASGGDNEKLFF,TGTGCCAGCGGAGGAGATAATGAAAAACTGTTTTTT
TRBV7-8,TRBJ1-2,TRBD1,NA,CASRGRDRVDGYTF,TGTGCCAGCCGCGGCCGGGACAGGGTCGATGGCTACACCTTC
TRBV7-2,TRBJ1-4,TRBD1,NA,CASAWRTGGEKLFF,TGTGCCAGCGCATGGAGGACAGGGGGGGAAAAACTGTTTTTT
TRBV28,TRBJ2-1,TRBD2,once,CASSPSSGGYYNEQFF,TGTGCCAGCAGTCCCTCGTCGGGAGGTTACTACAATGAGCAGTTCTTC